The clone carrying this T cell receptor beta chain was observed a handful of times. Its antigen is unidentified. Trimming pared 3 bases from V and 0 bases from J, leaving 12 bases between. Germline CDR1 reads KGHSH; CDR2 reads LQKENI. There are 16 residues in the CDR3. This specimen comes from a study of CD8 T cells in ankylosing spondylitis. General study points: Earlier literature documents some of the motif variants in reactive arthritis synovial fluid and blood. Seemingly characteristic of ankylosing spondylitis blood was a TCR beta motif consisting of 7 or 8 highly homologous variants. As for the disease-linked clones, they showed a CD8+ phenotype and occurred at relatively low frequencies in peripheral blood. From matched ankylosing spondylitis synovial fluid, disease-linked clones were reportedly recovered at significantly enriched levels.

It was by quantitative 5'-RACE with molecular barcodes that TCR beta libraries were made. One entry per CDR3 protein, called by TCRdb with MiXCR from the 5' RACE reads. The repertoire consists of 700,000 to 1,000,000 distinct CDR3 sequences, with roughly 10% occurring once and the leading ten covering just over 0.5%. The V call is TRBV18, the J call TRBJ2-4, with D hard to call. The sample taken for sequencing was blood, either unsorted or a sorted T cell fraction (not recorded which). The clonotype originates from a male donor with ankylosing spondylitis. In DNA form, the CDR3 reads TGTGCCAGCTCACCGCGCAGCGCTTTAGCCAAAAACATTCAGTACTTC. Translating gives CASSPRSALAKNIQYF. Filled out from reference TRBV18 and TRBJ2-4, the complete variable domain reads NAGVMQNPRHLVRRRGQEARLRCSPMKGHSHVYWYRQLPEEGLKFMVYLQKENIIDESGMPKERFSAEFPKEGPSILRIQQVVRGDSAAYFCASSPRSALAKNIQYFGAGTRLSVL.